This T cell receptor beta chain was recovered during a study of blood T cells in healthy people across ages. General study findings and limits: Diversity was estimated from one million T cells, and these estimates were considered underestimates. Diversity of TCR beta per million T cells declined in a roughly linear way with age.

V dropped 8 bases and J dropped 2; count of bases not matched to a gene: 7. Germline CDR1 is SQVTM and CDR2 is ANQGSEA. The CDR3 totals 14 residues. A second PCR, run for about 7 to 11 cycles, used a sample-barcoded 5' primer plus a J-beta primer mix. Each cDNA molecule was tagged by a template-switch adaptor that had 12 random nucleotides. TCRdb re-derived calls from the 5' RACE reads in MiXCR, one entry per CDR3 protein. The table shows around 650,000 distinct CDR3 sequences, with around 38% occurring only once. Remarks on this clonotype: The antigen is unknown.

V and J are TRBV29-1 and TRBJ2-3; 10 nucleotides match TRBD1. The specimen sequenced was blood. The TCR sequence derives from an elderly man in good health. The CDR3 sequence: CSIAGQGSTDTQYF. The CDR3 DNA sequence: TGCAGCATCGCGGGACAGGGGTCCACAGATACGCAGTATTTT.